What follows are 10 T cell receptor beta chains derived from one specimen sequenced in a study of post-analysis software for immune sequencing data (dated by TCRdb to about 2015). Points the paper makes about the study in general: Four or five TRBV segments, including TRBV5-6, TRBV5-1 and TRBV20-1, were significantly more frequent in patients than controls.

The method was PCR. The sequencer was an Illumina HiSeq 2500. Unique molecular identifiers were incorporated into TCR beta cDNA libraries to reduce PCR and sequencing biases. Starting from the raw public reads, TCRdb applied fastp trimming at Q25, assembled clones with MiXCR and retained in-frame beta chains. CDR3 protein sequences are deduplicated, and each keeps its most common genes and DNA. The sample includes about 400,000 distinct CDR3 sequences, with about a third observed a single time. The top ten clonotypes cover roughly 13% of the sample. The antigens of these receptors remain unknown. Sequences were obtained from blood. The source of these receptors is a girl between 10 and 17 years old with multiple sclerosis.

This clonotype occurred a few times. This chain uses TRBV7-9 with TRBJ2-1; 9 bases are shared with TRBD1. V shed 6 bases and J 8 bases; nucleotides not matched to a gene: 11. The CDR3 extends over 15 amino acids. CDR1 and CDR2 (germline): SEHNR, FQNEAQ (reference sequence). The DNA for the CDR3 is TGTGCCAGCAGAGCCGGGACAGGGATTGTCTATGAGCAGTTCTTC. Encoded protein: CASRAGTGIVYEQFF.

The gene calls are TRBV4-1 and TRBJ1-2; 9 nucleotides line up with TRBD1. This CDR3 is built from 16 residues. Germline CDR1 and CDR2: MGHRA and YSYEKL. Trimming at V came to 8 bases and at J to 3 bases, leaving 13 bases not matched to a gene. The chain's CDR3 is CASGEPEGQGHYGYTF. The CDR3, as DNA: TGCGCCAGCGGCGAGCCGGAAGGACAGGGGCACTATGGCTACACCTTC.

This clonotype has a single count. This chain links TRBV12-3 or TRBV12-4 with TRBJ1-2, with 7 bases lining up with TRBD1. The CDR3 loop spans 15 amino acids. Losses at the gene ends were 8 bases for V and 4 bases for J; bases not matched to a gene: 13. The CDR3 DNA is TGTGCCAGCGGTTGTGGGACAGCCACCTCCTATGGCTACACCTTC. Its translation is CASGCGTATSYGYTF.

This rearrangement joins TRBV20-1 to TRBJ1-5; D not certain. CDR1 is DFQATT and CDR2 is SNEGSKA in the germline V gene (reference sequence). Trimming shortened V by 6 bases and J by 2 bases, and 8 bases separated the two germline ends. This CDR3 has 12 residues. CDR3 in amino acids: CSARRGNQPQHF. CDR3 bases: TGCAGTGCCCGAAGGGGCAATCAGCCCCAGCATTTT.

This clonotype was counted a few times. The rearrangement links TRBV28 to TRBJ2-1; 7 nucleotides align to TRBD1. The CDR3 contains 13 residues. Germline V CDR1 and CDR2: MDHEN, SYDVKM. Trimming removed 7 bases from V and 8 bases from J; junction bases left unmatched: 8. CDR3 sequence reads: CASNLGGWDEQFF. CDR3 bases: TGTGCCAGCAACCTAGGGGGCTGGGATGAGCAGTTCTTC.

This clonotype was picked up a small number of times. CDR3 coding DNA: TGTGCCAGCAGCCGGGACACATCCTACGAGCAGTACTTC. It is translated as CASSRDTSYEQYF. J is TRBJ2-7 and V is TRBV7-2; tentatively, D is TRBD1 (6 bases). The CDR3 loop spans 13 amino acids. Germline V gene data show CDR1 as SGHTA and CDR2 as FQGNSA. Trimming took 5 bases from V and 1 from J, leaving 9 bases between them.

This clonotype has just a few counts. The chain recombines TRBV5-1 with TRBJ2-3, with no clear D. V was clipped by 5 bases and J by 2 bases, with 9 bases between them. The CDR3 totals 13 residues. CDR1 is SGHRS, CDR2 YFSETQ, per germline. The CDR3 DNA follows: TGCGCCAGCAGGGTCTCACCCACAGATACGCAGTATTTT. Protein sequence: CASRVSPTDTQYF. The full variable domain, in which reference TRBV5-1 and TRBJ2-3 provide the parts outside the CDR3, is KAGVTQTPRYLIKTRGQQVTLSCSPISGHRSVSWYQQTPGQGLQFLFEYFSETQRNKGNFPGRFSGRQFSNSRSEMNVSTLELGDSALYLCASRVSPTDTQYFGPGTRLTVL.

This clonotype has only a few counts. The V and J genes are TRBV18 and TRBJ2-7, with D possibly being TRBD1 (5 bases). V was shortened by 5 bases and J by 0 bases, with 14 bases between the two germline ends. Germline lookup yields CDR1 KGHSH and CDR2 LQKENI. This CDR3 contains 15 residues. CDR3 region: CASSVDSYSSYEQYF. CDR3 nucleotides: TGTGCCAGCTCAGTCGACAGTTATAGCTCCTACGAGCAGTACTTC.

CDR3 in DNA: TGTGCCAGCAGCACCCGACAGGGGGCTTCTGAGCAGTACTTC. Its translation is CASSTRQGASEQYF. The J gene is TRBJ2-5, the V gene TRBV13; 10 nucleotides align to TRBD1. Germline V gene lookup returns CDR1 PRHDT and CDR2 FYEKMQ (reference sequence). CDR3 length: 14 amino acids. J gave up 11 bases and V 5 bases, and 11 bases lay outside the gene matches. The full variable domain, its missing parts supplied by reference TRBV13 and TRBJ2-5, is AAGVIQSPRHLIKEKRETATLKCYPIPRHDTVYWYQQGPGQDPQFLISFYEKMQSDKGSIPDRFSAQQFSDYHSELNMSSLELGDSALYFCASSTRQGASEQYFGPGTRLLVL.

CDR3: CSVSRAPHNEQFF. Written as DNA, the CDR3 is TGCAGCGTGAGCCGGGCCCCACACAATGAGCAGTTCTTC. The rearrangement joins TRBV29-1 to TRBJ2-1, with no clear D. V lost 6 bases and J lost 5, with 14 bases in between. The CDR3 covers 13 residues. The germline V gene encodes CDR1 SQVTM and CDR2 ANQGSEA.